A selection of T cell receptor beta chains follows, all from one sample in a study of blood T cell repertoires in COVID-19. Sequencing was performed with immunoSEQ multiplex PCR; in TCRdb, only in-frame clones are kept and a portion is missing. Counted here are 130,000 to 150,000 clones, roughly 80% occurring once; the ten biggest clones make up about 5.5%. Input material: PBMCs or T cells enriched from blood (not recorded which). Every receptor here comes from a man aged 35 to 55 with acute COVID-19. CDR3s include the opening cysteine and the closing phenylalanine or tryptophan. D genes are given only for firm matches. Rows may omit the clone size; those that give it use once, few, many or a size class.

clone size,V gene,D gene,J gene,CDR3 DNA,CDR3 protein
.,TRBV7-2,.,TRBJ1-5,TGTGCCAGCAGCCCTGGGGCCTTGTTTAGTCAGCCCCAGCATTTT,CASSPGALFSQPQHF
.,TRBV10-2,.,TRBJ1-6,TGCGCCAGCAGGGACAGTCTGAATTCACCCCTCCACTTT,CASRDSLNSPLHF
.,TRBV15,.,TRBJ1-5,TGTGCCACCAGCAGAGATCTCGGCGGGGTGGGGCCCCAGCATTTT,CATSRDLGGVGPQHF
.,TRBV6-5,.,TRBJ1-1,TGTGCCTCAATAGGGGAGGGAAATGAAGCTTTCTTT,CASIGEGNEAFF
.,TRBV7-2,.,TRBJ1-2,TGTGCCAGCAGCTTCGACCAGGTGGAGGGCTATGGCTACACCTTC,CASSFDQVEGYGYTF
.,TRBV4-1,TRBD1,TRBJ1-3,TGCGCCAGCAGCCAAGATGAACAGGGGGACACCATATATTTT,CASSQDEQGDTIYF
few,TRBV7-9,.,TRBJ2-2,TGTGCCAGCAGCTTCCCGCCGGGACTTAACACCGGGGAGCTGTTTTTT,CASSFPPGLNTGELFF
.,TRBV6-2/TRBV6-3,TRBD2,TRBJ2-3,TGTGCCAGCAGTCCCCTGGGTAGCGGGGTAGATACGCAGTATTTT,CASSPLGSGVDTQYF
.,TRBV6-5,.,TRBJ1-4,TGTGCCAGCAGCCCCGACCATGATCGGAGTGAAAAACTGTTTTTT,CASSPDHDRSEKLFF
.,TRBV9,.,TRBJ1-2,TGTGCCAGCAGCGTAGCTATCCAGGATGGCTACACCTTC,CASSVAIQDGYTF
.,TRBV29-1,TRBD1,TRBJ1-2,TGCAGCGTGAGACCGGGACAGGTATTTGACACCTTC,CSVRPGQVFDTF